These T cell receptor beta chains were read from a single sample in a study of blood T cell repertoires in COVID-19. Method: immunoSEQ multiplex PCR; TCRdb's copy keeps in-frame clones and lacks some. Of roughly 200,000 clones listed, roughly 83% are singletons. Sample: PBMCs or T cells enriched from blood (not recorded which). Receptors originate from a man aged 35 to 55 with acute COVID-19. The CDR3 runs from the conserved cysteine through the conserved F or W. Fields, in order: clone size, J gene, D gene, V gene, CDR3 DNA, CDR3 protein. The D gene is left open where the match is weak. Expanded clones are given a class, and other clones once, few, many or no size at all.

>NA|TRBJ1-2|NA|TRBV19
TGTGCCAGTAGTATCCAATCCCGACTCGTCTATGGCTACACCTTC
CASSIQSRLVYGYTF
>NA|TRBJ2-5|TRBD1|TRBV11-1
TGTGCCAGCAGCCGGGACAGTCGGAAGACCCAGTACTTC
CASSRDSRKTQYF
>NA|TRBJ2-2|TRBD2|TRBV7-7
TGTGCCAGCAGCTTAGGGGGACTAGCGGGAGTCGCCGGGGAGCTGTTTTTT
CASSLGGLAGVAGELFF
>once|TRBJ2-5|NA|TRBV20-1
TGCAGTGCTTCCGGGGAGACCCAGTACTTC
CSASGETQYF
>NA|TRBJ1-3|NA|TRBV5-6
TGTGCCAGCAGCTTGGCCGTCAGCTCTGGAAACACCATATATTTT
CASSLAVSSGNTIYF
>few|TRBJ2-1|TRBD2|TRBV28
TGTGCCACCATCCCCGGACTAGCGCCTTACAATGAGCAGTTCTTC
CATIPGLAPYNEQFF
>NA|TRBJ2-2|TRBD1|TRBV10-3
TGTGCCATCAGTGACAGACAGGGGGCATACACCGGGGAGCTGTTTTTT
CAISDRQGAYTGELFF
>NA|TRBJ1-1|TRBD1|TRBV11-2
TGTGCCAGCAGCCCGGACAGGGGGGCAGCTTTCTTT
CASSPDRGAAFF
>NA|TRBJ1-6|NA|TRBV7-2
TGTGCCAGCACCCCGGGGGGGGTCGGGATGGGATCACCCCTCCACTTT
CASTPGGVGMGSPLHF
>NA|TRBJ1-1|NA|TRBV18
TGTGCCAGCTCACCATCTTCAGGGCTAACCACTGAAGCTTTCTTT
CASSPSSGLTTEAFF
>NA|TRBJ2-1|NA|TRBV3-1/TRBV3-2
TGTGCCAGCAGCCAGGGGCGCAATGAGCAGTTCTTC
CASSQGRNEQFF
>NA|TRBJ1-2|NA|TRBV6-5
TGTGCCAGCAGGGCGACAGGCCTGAACTATGGCTACACCTTC
CASRATGLNYGYTF
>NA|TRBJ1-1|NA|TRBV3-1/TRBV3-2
TGTGCCAGCAGCCTAGGGGAGAACACTGAAGCTTTCTTT
CASSLGENTEAFF
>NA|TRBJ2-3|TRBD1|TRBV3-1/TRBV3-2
TGTGCCAGCGGACAGGGAAATACGCAGTATTTT
CASGQGNTQYF
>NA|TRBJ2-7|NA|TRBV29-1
TGCAGCGTTATTGGCGGCACTTTCTACGAGCAGTACTTC
CSVIGGTFYEQYF
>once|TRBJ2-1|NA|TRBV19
TGTGCCAGTAGGTCCCCCGGTAGCTCCTACAATGAGCAGTTCTTC
CASRSPGSSYNEQFF
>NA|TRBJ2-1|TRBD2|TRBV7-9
TGTGCCAGCAGCATCAGCTCAACTAGCGGGAGGTACAATGAGCAGTTCTTC
CASSISSTSGRYNEQFF
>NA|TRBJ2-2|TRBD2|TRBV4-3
TGCGCCAGCAGCCAAGAAAAGCGGGAGGGCCGTCGCACCGGGGAGCTGTTTTTT
CASSQEKREGRRTGELFF
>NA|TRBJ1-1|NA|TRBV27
TGTGCCAGCCCTCCCCCCCCTACTTACACTGAAGCTTTCTTT
CASPPPPTYTEAFF
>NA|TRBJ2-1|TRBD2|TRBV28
TGTGCCAGCAGACTAGCGGGAAAGTCTGCCAATGAGCAGTTCTTC
CASRLAGKSANEQFF